This TCR beta chain was sequenced in a study of beta chain features in type 1 diabetes. Sequenced material consisted of expressed TCRB transcripts (all of the isolated RNA was reverse transcribed). The assay was immunoSEQ multiplex PCR, and TCRdb's table has in-frame clones only and misses some. The data contain about 160,000 clones, 9% to 10% of them singletons. Findings and limits, study-wide: Naive, central memory and regulatory TCRB repertoires appeared more similar among patients than healthy donors. Shorter TCRB CDR3s, moderately but significantly so, were found in Type 1 diabetes patients in all four CD4+ subsets.

The ends lost 8 bases at V and 4 bases at J; junction bases unmatched: 16. The CDR3 is 17 amino acids. CDR1 and CDR2 from the germline V gene are ENHRY and SYGVKD. In its sample, this clone was seen a few times. Its specificity is unknown. Sequencing used central memory CD4+ T cells from blood. This clonotype was sampled from a young woman with type 1 diabetes. The rearrangement joins TRBV10-3 to TRBJ2-7; 11 nucleotides line up with TRBD1. CDR3 in DNA: TGTGCCATCCTTAAAAACCCCGGGACAGGGGGTATGTACGAGCAGTACTTC. Its protein is CAILKNPGTGGMYEQYF.